This TCR beta chain was obtained from a study of T-cell memory formation after mild COVID-19. Findings of the study overall: The appearance of some responding clones in pre-infection memory suggested that cross-reactive memory joined. Clones that contracted clustered mainly in CM and EM if CD4+ and in EMRA if CD8+.

Of note for this clonotype: Its specificity is unknown.

The 5'RACE method, run with constant-segment primers, produced TCR alpha and TCR beta cDNA libraries (carrying sample barcodes and UMIs). One entry per CDR3 protein results from TCRdb running MiXCR on the 5' RACE reads. This table holds hundreds of thousands of distinct CDR3 sequences, around 27% found once. The origin of this receptor is an adult woman who had mild COVID-19 (a few samples of this study predate the infection). Cell type and time point are not known. The sample consisted of PBMCs or a T cell subset sorted from them (not recorded which).

Here the CDR3 DNA reads TGTGCCAGCAGTTCACGGGACAGGGGCGGCTACACCTTC. The encoded protein is CASSSRDRGGYTF. J is TRBJ1-2 and V is TRBV28, with 10 bases identical to TRBD1. The CDR3 has 13 residues. Germline V gives CDR1 MDHEN, CDR2 SYDVKM. The junction had 4 bases not matched to a gene; V was cut back by 4 bases and J by 8 bases.